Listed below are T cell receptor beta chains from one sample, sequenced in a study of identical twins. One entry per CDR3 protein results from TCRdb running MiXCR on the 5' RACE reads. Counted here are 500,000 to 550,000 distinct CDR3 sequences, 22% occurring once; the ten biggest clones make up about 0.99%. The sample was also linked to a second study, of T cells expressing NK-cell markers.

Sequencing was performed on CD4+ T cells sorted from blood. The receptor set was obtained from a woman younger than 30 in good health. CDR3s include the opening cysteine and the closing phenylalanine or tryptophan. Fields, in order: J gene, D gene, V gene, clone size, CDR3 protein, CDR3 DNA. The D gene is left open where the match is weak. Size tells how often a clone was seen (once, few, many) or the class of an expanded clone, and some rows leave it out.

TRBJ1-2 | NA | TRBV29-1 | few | CSVALGGFANYGYTF | TGCAGCGTTGCTCTGGGGGGATTCGCTAACTATGGCTACACCTTC
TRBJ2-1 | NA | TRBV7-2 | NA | CASSPPASRSYNEQFF | TGTGCCAGCAGCCCCCCTGCTAGTAGGTCCTACAATGAGCAGTTCTTC
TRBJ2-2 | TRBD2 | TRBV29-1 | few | CSGVAGTNTGELFF | TGCAGCGGTGTAGCGGGGACGAACACCGGGGAGCTGTTTTTT
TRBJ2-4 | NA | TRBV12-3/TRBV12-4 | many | CASSTDRTKNIQYF | TGTGCCAGCAGCACCGACAGGACCAAAAACATTCAGTACTTC
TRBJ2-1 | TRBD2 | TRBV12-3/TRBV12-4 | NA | CASSFGELAGRYEQFF | TGTGCCAGCAGTTTTGGGGAGCTAGCGGGAAGGTATGAGCAGTTCTTC
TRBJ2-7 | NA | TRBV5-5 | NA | CASSERYAHEQYF | TGTGCCAGCAGCGAGAGGTACGCGCATGAGCAGTACTTC
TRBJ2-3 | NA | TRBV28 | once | CASSLRPPTLGTQYF | TGTGCCAGCAGTTTAAGGCCGCCGACACTGGGAACGCAGTATTTT
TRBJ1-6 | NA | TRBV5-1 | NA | CASSLVTGTLNSPLHF | TGCGCCAGCAGCTTAGTTACAGGGACGTTGAATTCACCCCTCCACTTT
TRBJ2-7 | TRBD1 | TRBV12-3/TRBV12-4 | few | CASSNTGGTYEQYF | TGTGCCAGCAGTAACACAGGGGGAACCTACGAGCAGTACTTC
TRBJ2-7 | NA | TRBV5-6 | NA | CASSTVTFYYEQYF | TGTGCCAGCAGCACAGTCACTTTCTACTACGAGCAGTACTTC
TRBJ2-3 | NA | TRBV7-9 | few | CASSLSVGGGTDTQYF | TGTGCCAGCAGCTTGTCGGTGGGGGGAGGCACAGATACGCAGTATTTT
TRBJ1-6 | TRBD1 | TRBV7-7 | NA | CASSEGQSNSPLHF | TGTGCTAGCAGCGAGGGACAGAGTAATTCACCCCTCCACTTT
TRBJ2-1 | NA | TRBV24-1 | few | CATSDSRTDEQFF | TGTGCCACCAGTGATTCGCGGACAGATGAGCAGTTCTTC
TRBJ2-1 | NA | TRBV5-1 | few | CASSLYPSRDNEQFF | TGCGCCAGCTCCTTGTACCCCTCAAGGGACAATGAGCAGTTCTTC
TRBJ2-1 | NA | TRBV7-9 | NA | CASSPRSTVYNEQFF | TGTGCCAGCAGCCCCCGGTCGACAGTCTACAATGAGCAGTTCTTC
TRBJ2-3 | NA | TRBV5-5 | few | CVSNRDLAVDTQYF | TGTGTCAGCAACCGGGACTTAGCAGTAGATACGCAGTATTTT
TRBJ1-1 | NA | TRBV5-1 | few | CASSLDGFFAEAFF | TGCGCCAGCAGCTTGGACGGGTTTTTCGCTGAAGCTTTCTTT
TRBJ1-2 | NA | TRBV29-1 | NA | CSARTTYGYTF | TGCAGCGCTCGGACGACCTATGGCTACACCTTC
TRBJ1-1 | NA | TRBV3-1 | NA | CASSRTASRTEAFF | TGTGCCAGCAGCCGGACCGCTAGTAGGACTGAAGCTTTCTTT
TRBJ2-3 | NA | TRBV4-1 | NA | CASSQSAGGRYTQYF | TGCGCCAGCAGCCAATCGGCTGGGGGGCGGTATACGCAGTATTTT
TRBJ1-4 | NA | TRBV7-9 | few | CASSPRVGNEKLFF | TGTGCCAGCAGCCCCAGGGTGGGAAATGAAAAACTGTTTTTT
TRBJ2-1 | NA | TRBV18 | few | CASSPPSQQEQFF | TGTGCCAGCTCACCCCCTTCTCAACAGGAGCAGTTCTTC
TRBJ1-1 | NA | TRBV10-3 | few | CAITAAAGRTEAFF | TGTGCCATCACTGCGGCAGCAGGGAGAACTGAAGCTTTCTTT
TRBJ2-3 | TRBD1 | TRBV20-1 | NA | CSARDPLRTGADTQYF | TGCAGTGCTAGAGACCCTCTGAGGACAGGGGCAGATACGCAGTATTTT
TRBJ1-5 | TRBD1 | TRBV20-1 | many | CSVQGGNQPQHF | TGCAGTGTTCAGGGGGGCAATCAGCCCCAGCATTTT
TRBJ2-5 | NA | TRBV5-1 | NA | CATAVFGQETQYF | TGCGCCACCGCAGTATTTGGGCAAGAGACCCAGTACTTC
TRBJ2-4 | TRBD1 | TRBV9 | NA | CASSEGQGGSQLAKNIQYF | TGTGCCAGCAGTGAGGGACAGGGGGGTTCGCAGTTAGCCAAAAACATTCAGTACTTC
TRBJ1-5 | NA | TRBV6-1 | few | CASSRIDGNQPQHF | TGTGCCAGCAGCCGAATCGACGGCAATCAGCCCCAGCATTTT
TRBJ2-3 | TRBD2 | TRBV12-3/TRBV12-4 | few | CASSLNSGRPDTQYF | TGTGCCAGCAGTTTAAATAGCGGGAGGCCCGATACGCAGTATTTT
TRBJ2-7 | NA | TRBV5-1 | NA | CASSTSYTEMQQYF | TGCGCCAGCAGCACATCCTATACCGAGATGCAGCAGTACTTC
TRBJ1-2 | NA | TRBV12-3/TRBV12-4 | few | CASTQTDLYGYTF | TGTGCCAGCACCCAGACAGACCTCTATGGCTACACCTTC
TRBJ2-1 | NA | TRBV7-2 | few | CASSHDVFTYNEQFF | TGTGCCAGCAGTCACGACGTTTTCACCTACAATGAGCAGTTCTTC
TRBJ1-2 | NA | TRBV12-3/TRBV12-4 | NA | CASSRGLYGYTF | TGTGCCAGCAGTCGCGGTCTTTATGGCTACACCTTC
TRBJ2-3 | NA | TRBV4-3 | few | CASSQVGGEGTDTQYF | TGCGCCAGCAGCCAAGTCGGGGGAGAGGGCACAGATACGCAGTATTTT
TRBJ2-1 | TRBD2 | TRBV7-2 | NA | CASSLDPGGLYNEQFF | TGTGCCAGCAGCTTAGACCCGGGAGGGCTGTACAATGAGCAGTTCTTC
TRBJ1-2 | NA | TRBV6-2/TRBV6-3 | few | CASSQKGTGYTF | TGTGCCAGCAGTCAGAAGGGGACGGGCTACACCTTC